The 25 T cell receptor beta chains in this list originate from one sample, sequenced in a study of T cell responses to AZD1222 COVID-19 vaccine. Clones were sequenced by immunoSEQ multiplex PCR, and TCRdb holds only the in-frame ones, with some missing. This sample contains about 140,000 clones. The sequencing input was peripheral blood. Receptors were obtained from an adult in good health.

The V and J genes are TRBV4-3 and TRBJ1-1; TRBD1 is a possible D gene (5 bases). The V gene lost 0 bases and the J gene lost 0 bases, with 17 bases spanning the gap. The CDR3 covers 18 residues. CDR1 is LGHNA, CDR2 YSLEER, per germline. DNA for the CDR3: TGCGCCAGCAGCCAAGATTTACAGTGGACAACGATGAACACTGAAGCTTTCTTT. As protein: CASSQDLQWTTMNTEAFF.

The gene calls are TRBV10-3 and TRBJ2-3; the D gene is possibly TRBD1 (6 bases). Germline CDR1 and CDR2: ENHRY and SYGVKD. Between the trimmed V and J ends, which lost 3 bases and 0 bases, there was a span of 13 bases. This CDR3 comprises 16 residues. CDR3 amino acids: CAISDGGGYSTDTQYF. In nucleotides, the CDR3 is TGTGCCATCAGTGATGGGGGCGGATATAGCACAGATACGCAGTATTTT.

The chain employs TRBV19 and TRBJ2-7; D perhaps matches TRBD1 (5 bases). V was pared by 3 bases and J by 5 bases, with 11 bases between. The CDR3 totals 13 residues. Germline loops: CDR1 LNHDA, CDR2 SQIVND (reference sequence). CDR3 nucleotides: TGTGCCAGTAGTATGGCAGGGAACGACGAGCAGTACTTC. This encodes CASSMAGNDEQYF. Full variable domain (missing parts from reference TRBV19 and TRBJ2-7): DGGITQSPKYLFRKEGQNVTLSCEQNLNHDAMYWYRQDPGQGLRLIYYSQIVNDFQKGDIAEGYSVSREKKESFPLTVTSAQKNPTAFYLCASSMAGNDEQYFGPGTRLTVT.

The chain carries TRBV4-2 and TRBJ1-2, with TRBD1 matching over 7 bases. Trimming at V came to 1 base and at J to 6 bases, leaving 20 bases not matched to a gene. Germline-derived CDR1 and CDR2 are LGHNA and YNFKEQ. The CDR3 sequence is 19 residues long. The CDR3 spells CASSQVFFSGVTGQDGYTF. The DNA of the CDR3 is TGTGCCAGCAGCCAAGTATTCTTCTCAGGTGTGACAGGGCAAGATGGCTACACCTTC.

The CDR3 is CASSYTLQGANYEQYF. CDR3 DNA: TGTGCCAGCAGTTACACCTTACAGGGGGCTAACTACGAGCAGTACTTC. The chain combines TRBV6-5 with TRBJ2-7; 9 bases are shared with TRBD1. CDR1 and CDR2 from the germline V gene are MNHEY and SVGAGI. The CDR3 extends over 16 amino acids. J gave up 3 bases and V 2 bases, and 8 bases lay outside the gene matches.

The V call is TRBV28, the J call TRBJ1-3; D gene uncertain. V was shortened by 2 bases and J by 3 bases, with 8 bases between the two germline ends. Germline V gives CDR1 MDHEN, CDR2 SYDVKM. The CDR3 sequence is 14 residues long. CDR3 residues: CASSLRHRGNTIYF. CDR3 coding DNA: TGTGCCAGCAGTTTACGCCATCGTGGAAACACCATATATTTT.

The rearrangement joins TRBV4-3 to TRBJ1-1; D is unresolved. Germline V gives CDR1 LGHNA, CDR2 YSLEER. This CDR3 spans 15 amino acids. Trimming removed 1 base at V and 1 base at J, with 10 bases between. This CDR3 reads CASSQVGRENTEAFF. In DNA form, the CDR3 reads TGCGCCAGCAGCCAAGTAGGACGGGAGAACACTGAAGCTTTCTTT.

About this clone: The sample holds other DNA sequences that translate to the same CDR3. CDR3 amino acids: CASSQGGQETQYF. The CDR3 DNA reads TGTGCCAGCAGCCAGGGGGGCCAAGAGACCCAGTACTTC. V gene TRBV3-1 (or the pseudogene TRBV3-2) combines with J gene TRBJ2-5; a possible D gene is TRBD2 (6 bases). Trimming pared 3 bases from V and 1 base from J, leaving 6 bases between. Looked up from germline, CDR1 is LGHDT and CDR2 is YNNKEL (reference sequence). The CDR3 is 13 residues long.

The J gene is TRBJ1-6, the V gene TRBV28, with D possibly matching TRBD1 (6 bases). In germline, CDR1 is MDHEN, CDR2 SYDVKM. The CDR3 consists of 14 residues. The ends were cut back, 10 bases at V and 0 bases at J, with 10 bases in the middle. DNA of the CDR3: TGTGCCATAGGGGGGTTCTCCTATAATTCACCCCTCCACTTT. It is translated as CAIGGFSYNSPLHF.

The chain recombines TRBV5-1 with TRBJ2-7; the match to TRBD1 covers 7 bases. The CDR3 sequence is 14 residues long. With 0 bases clipped from V and 3 bases from J, the junction kept 3 bases outside the gene matches. From germline, CDR1 is SGHRS and CDR2 YFSETQ. The CDR3 DNA follows: TGCGCCAGCAGCTTGGGGGGGACAGACTACGAGCAGTACTTC. Translated: CASSLGGTDYEQYF.

CDR3 DNA sequence: TGCGCCAGCAGCACCAGGGACGGCTACACCTTC. Residues: CASSTRDGYTF. This chain connects TRBV5-1 to TRBJ1-2, with D tentatively TRBD1 (5 bases). V was pared by 4 bases and J by 8 bases, with 9 bases between. The CDR3 totals 11 residues. Germline assignment: CDR1 SGHRS and CDR2 YFSETQ.

V is TRBV7-2 and J is TRBJ2-5, with TRBD2 identical over 8 bases. The trim removed 1 base at V and 5 bases at J, leaving 3 bases unmatched. The germline gives CDR1 SGHTA, CDR2 FQGNSA. CDR3 length equals 14 residues. CDR3 nucleotide sequence: TGTGCCAGCAGCTTAGAAGCGGGGGTGGAGACCCAGTACTTC. It yields the protein CASSLEAGVETQYF.

The chain carries TRBV2 and TRBJ2-7; possible D gene TRBD1, 5 bases. Trimming left V 7 bases short and J 1 base short, with 20 bases between. This CDR3 is built from 16 residues. Germline V gene sequence: CDR1 SNHLY, CDR2 FYNNEI. The CDR3 sequence: CASIDRQGWKSYEQYF. The CDR3 nucleotides read TGTGCCAGCATAGATCGCCAGGGTTGGAAGTCCTACGAGCAGTACTTC.

The gene calls are TRBV5-1 and TRBJ2-1; the match to TRBD1 covers 12 bases. With V trimmed by 4 bases and J by 0 bases, 5 bases remained unmatched. This CDR3 contains 17 residues. CDR1 is SGHRS and CDR2 is YFSETQ in the germline V gene. The CDR3 sequence is CASSPGTGGASYNEQFF. The CDR3 DNA follows: TGCGCCAGCAGCCCCGGGACAGGGGGCGCCTCCTACAATGAGCAGTTCTTC.

The genes are TRBV30 and TRBJ2-3; 7 bases agree with TRBD2. V shed 5 bases, J shed 4 bases, and the junction held 3 bases outside the gene matches. This CDR3 is built from 12 residues. Per the germline V gene, CDR1 is GTSNPN and CDR2 is SVGIG (reference sequence). CDR3 DNA: TGTGCCTGGTCGGGGGGAGCAGATACGCAGTATTTT. It specifies CAWSGGADTQYF.

The chain couples TRBV5-6 to TRBJ2-5; D is perhaps TRBD1 (6 bases). Between the trimmed V and J ends, which lost 4 bases and 4 bases, there was a span of 11 bases. Germline CDR1 is SGHDT and CDR2 is YYEEEE. This CDR3 comprises 13 residues. The CDR3 nucleotides read TGTGCCAGCAGCCCGGACAGAAGAGAGACCCAGTACTTC. Translating gives CASSPDRRETQYF.

This chain uses TRBV4-1 with TRBJ2-2; 14 bases match TRBD2. The trim removed 3 bases at V and 4 bases at J, leaving 13 bases unmatched. This CDR3 spans 20 amino acids. Germline CDR1 MGHRA, CDR2 YSYEKL. CDR3 coding DNA: TGCGCCAGCAGCCACCCGGGACTAGCGGGGGCCAGGCACAGCACCGGGGAGCTGTTTTTT. It is translated as CASSHPGLAGARHSTGELFF.

This chain links TRBV19 with TRBJ2-7; TRBD1 matches at 9 bases. This CDR3 has 13 residues. V lost 4 bases to trimming and J lost 3 bases; unmatched junction nucleotides: 1. Germline values: CDR1 LNHDA, CDR2 SQIVND (reference sequence). CDR3 in DNA: TGTGCCAGTAGTAGGGACAGGGTCTACGAGCAGTACTTC. Translating it yields CASSRDRVYEQYF.

DNA of the CDR3: TGCAGCGTTGAACCCTTGGTGGTCGGGGCAGATTCCTCCTACGAGCAGTACTTC. Its protein is CSVEPLVVGADSSYEQYF. The chain carries TRBV29-1 and TRBJ2-7; D possibly matches TRBD1 or TRBD2 (5 bases each). Germline values: CDR1 SQVTM, CDR2 ANQGSEA. V was shortened by 2 bases and J by 0 bases, with 23 bases between the two germline ends. This CDR3 is built from 18 residues.

The chain couples TRBV7-9 to TRBJ2-3; no definite D call. The length of the CDR3 is 14 residues. Germline V lookup: CDR1 SEHNR, CDR2 FQNEAQ (reference sequence). Trimming shortened V by 7 bases and J by 2 bases, and 13 bases separated the two germline ends. The CDR3 spells CASTVVRNTDTQYF. In DNA, the CDR3 is TGTGCCAGCACCGTTGTACGGAACACAGATACGCAGTATTTT. Together with reference TRBV7-9 and TRBJ2-3, the CDR3 gives the full variable domain: DTGVSQNPRHKITKRGQNVTFRCDPISEHNRLYWYRQTLGQGPEFLTYFQNEAQLEKSRLLSDRFSAERPKGSFSTLEIQRTEQGDSAMYLCASTVVRNTDTQYFGPGTRLTVL.

The chain couples TRBV9 to TRBJ1-3; D is perhaps TRBD1 (5 bases). This CDR3 contains 16 residues. Trimming shortened V by 0 bases and J by 0 bases, and 10 bases separated the two germline ends. In germline, CDR1 is SGDLS, CDR2 YYNGEE. The CDR3 here is CASSVEGRISGNTIYF. CDR3 DNA: TGTGCCAGCAGCGTAGAGGGGAGAATCTCTGGAAACACCATATATTTT.

This chain uses TRBV20-1 with TRBJ2-3, with 7 positions matching TRBD1. In germline, CDR1 is DFQATT, CDR2 SNEGSKA (reference sequence). The CDR3 contains 11 residues. With 3 bases clipped from V and 9 bases from J, the junction kept 3 bases outside the gene matches. CDR3 residues: CSASDRATQYF. The CDR3 DNA sequence: TGCAGTGCTAGTGACAGGGCCACGCAGTATTTT.

V gene TRBV7-2 combines with J gene TRBJ1-6, with unresolved D. The ends were cut back, 5 bases at V and 0 bases at J, with 2 bases in the middle. This CDR3 comprises 13 residues. Germline V gene sequence: CDR1 SGHTA, CDR2 FQGNSA. The CDR3 reads CASSPSYNSPLHF. In DNA, the CDR3 is TGTGCCAGCAGCCCCTCCTATAATTCACCCCTCCACTTT.

The rearrangement joins TRBV15 to TRBJ2-3; D gene ambiguous. V dropped 1 base and J dropped 0 bases, with 8 bases sitting between them. Germline-derived CDR1 and CDR2 are LNHNV and YYDKDF (reference sequence). This CDR3 region has 15 residues. This CDR3 is CATSRGAPSTDTQYF. The CDR3, as DNA: TGTGCCACCAGCAGAGGAGCCCCGAGCACAGATACGCAGTATTTT.

The chain employs TRBV19 and TRBJ1-2; D gene uncertain. The CDR3 loop spans 11 amino acids. Germline V gene data show CDR1 as LNHDA and CDR2 as SQIVND (reference sequence). V dropped 1 base and J dropped 6 bases, with 3 bases sitting between them. CDR3 in DNA: TGTGCCAGTAGTATAGGGAATGGCTACACCTTC. It translates to CASSIGNGYTF.